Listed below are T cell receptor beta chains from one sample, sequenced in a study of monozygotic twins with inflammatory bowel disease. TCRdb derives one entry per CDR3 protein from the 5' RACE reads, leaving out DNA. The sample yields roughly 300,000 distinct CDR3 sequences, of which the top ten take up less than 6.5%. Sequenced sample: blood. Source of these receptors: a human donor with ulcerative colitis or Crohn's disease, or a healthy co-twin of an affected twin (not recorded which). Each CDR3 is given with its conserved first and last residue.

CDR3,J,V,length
CASSYLSGAGANVLTF,TRBJ2-6,TRBV6-5,16
CASTQGMSTEAFF,TRBJ1-1,TRBV2,13
CASSLEGQGYEQYF,TRBJ2-7,TRBV5-4,14
CASSLDRGQGEQYF,TRBJ2-7,TRBV4-3,14
CSASLRARQPQHF,TRBJ1-5,TRBV20-1,13
CASSQRDSLDTQYF,TRBJ2-3,TRBV11-2,14
CASSFFLETQYF,TRBJ2-5,TRBV7-3,12
CASTVSGKRNEQYF,TRBJ2-7,TRBV6-1,14
CSARNQESNGYTF,TRBJ1-2,TRBV20-1,13
CSAAHRVGTDTQYF,TRBJ2-3,TRBV20-1,14
CASSSTGRGYTF,TRBJ1-2,TRBV11-2,12
CASSYGGGRYEQYF,TRBJ2-7,TRBV28,14
CSVAVQYMNTEAFF,TRBJ1-1,TRBV29-1,14
CASSPRITSDTQYF,TRBJ2-3,TRBV19,14
CASSYRGGTAQETQYF,TRBJ2-5,TRBV11-2,16
CASSGTDPYEQYF,TRBJ2-7,TRBV25-1,13